A single sample gave rise to the 15 T cell receptor beta chains below, sequenced in a study of cytomegalovirus exposure and HLA in healthy donors. The PCR contained 60 Vbeta and 13 Jbeta primers. Assay used: immunoSEQ multiplex PCR; TCRdb lists only in-frame clones, some missing. The repertoire holds about 61,000 clones, with approximately 87% as singletons. Source material: PBMCs. These receptors all stem from a man between 18 and 29 years old in good health and CMV-seronegative.

The chain carries TRBV2 and TRBJ2-6; D remains unclear. The CDR3 consists of 16 residues. The V gene lost 7 bases and the J gene lost 4 bases, with 17 bases spanning the gap. Germline CDR1 SNHLY, CDR2 FYNNEI. The CDR3 is CASTPTGSWGANVLTF. CDR3 DNA: TGTGCCAGCACCCCGACGGGTTCCTGGGGGGCCAACGTCCTGACTTTC.

V usage is TRBV27 and J usage is TRBJ2-7; 7 bases map to TRBD2. Trimming removed 3 bases from V and 2 bases from J; junction bases left unmatched: 4. Per the germline V gene, CDR1 is MNHEY and CDR2 is SMNVEV (reference sequence). This CDR3 has 14 amino acids. The CDR3 region has the DNA TGTGCCAGCAGTTTTAGGGGACTACCCTACGAGCAGTACTTC. It yields the protein CASSFRGLPYEQYF.

This chain links TRBV10-3 with TRBJ2-1; 11 nucleotides match TRBD2. This CDR3 region has 16 residues. V gave up 11 bases and J gave up 4 bases; unmatched junction bases: 13. Looked up from germline, CDR1 is ENHRY and CDR2 is SYGVKD. CDR3 sequence (DNA): TGTGCCTCCCATTCGGCTAGCGGGGGGACATACAATGAGCAGTTCTTC. Translating gives CASHSASGGTYNEQFF.

The rearrangement joins TRBV6-5 to TRBJ2-7, with D perhaps TRBD1 (6 bases). Germline loops: CDR1 MNHEY, CDR2 SVGAGI. The CDR3 has 14 amino acids. Trimming cost V 4 bases and J 4 bases, with 14 bases left between them. The CDR3 reads CASSSTGPPYEQYF. The CDR3 DNA reads as TGTGCCAGCAGTTCGACAGGTCCTCCTTACGAGCAGTACTTC.

V and J are TRBV7-9 and TRBJ2-2; D is uncertain. The CDR3 has 13 amino acids. V lost 3 bases and J 1 base, leaving 3 bases between the germline ends. In germline, CDR1 is SEHNR, CDR2 FQNEAQ (reference sequence). This CDR3 is CASSFKNTGELFF. CDR3 DNA sequence: TGTGCCAGCAGCTTTAAGAACACCGGGGAGCTGTTTTTT.

The chain combines TRBV6-5 with TRBJ1-1, with TRBD1 as a possible D gene (5 bases). This CDR3 comprises 13 residues. Germline V gives CDR1 MNHEY, CDR2 SVGAGI. V was shortened by 10 bases and J by 5 bases, with 17 bases between the two germline ends. CDR3 amino acids: CATQGGASTEAFF. As DNA, the CDR3 is TGTGCCACCCAGGGAGGGGCAAGTACTGAAGCTTTCTTT.

The V gene is TRBV30, the J gene TRBJ2-7; D might be TRBD2 (6 bases). V was pared by 5 bases and J by 2 bases, with 7 bases between. Germline CDR1 is GTSNPN and CDR2 is SVGIG (reference sequence). There are 11 residues in the CDR3. Here the CDR3 reads CAWGGAYEQYF. Written as DNA, the CDR3 is TGTGCCTGGGGCGGGGCCTACGAGCAGTACTTC. Using reference TRBV30 and TRBJ2-7 for the parts outside the CDR3, the full variable domain is SQTIHQWPATLVQPVGSPLSLECTVEGTSNPNLYWYRQAAGRGLQLLFYSVGIGQISSEVPQNLSASRPQDRQFILSSKKLLLSDSGFYLCAWGGAYEQYFGPGTRLTVT.

The chain recombines TRBV4-1 with TRBJ2-7; D gene uncertain. V was trimmed by 3 bases and J by 7 bases, leaving 16 bases between them. The germline V gene encodes CDR1 MGHRA and CDR2 YSYEKL. The CDR3 consists of 14 residues. The CDR3 DNA reads TGCGCCAGCAGCCATGATCTGAGCCCCAGGGAGCAGTACTTC. This gives the protein CASSHDLSPREQYF.

The rearrangement links TRBV4-1 to TRBJ1-1; D ambiguous. Trimming took off 1 base at V and 0 bases at J, with 9 bases between the two ends. Germline CDR1 reads MGHRA; CDR2 reads YSYEKL. The CDR3 sequence is 15 residues long. DNA for the CDR3: TGCGCCAGCAGCCAAGGGGAGGTACTGAACACTGAAGCTTTCTTT. Its translation is CASSQGEVLNTEAFF.

The J gene is TRBJ2-1, the V gene TRBV6-4; the match to TRBD2 covers 9 bases. The V segment lost 3 bases and the J segment 0 bases; nucleotides outside the gene matches: 0. Looked up from germline, CDR1 is MRHNA and CDR2 is SNTAGT. This CDR3 is built from 15 residues. CDR3 in DNA: TGTGCCAGCAGTGAGACTAGCGGCTCCTACAATGAGCAGTTCTTC. It specifies CASSETSGSYNEQFF.

The CDR3 region has the DNA TGTGCCGGACAGGGGGCGAACGATAATTCACCCCTCCACTTT. Translated, it gives CAGQGANDNSPLHF. V and J are TRBV5-4 and TRBJ1-6; 11 nucleotides agree with TRBD1. CDR3 length equals 14 residues. J was trimmed by 5 bases and V by 10 bases; bases with no gene match: 5. The germline gives CDR1 SGHNT, CDR2 YYREEE (reference sequence).

The V call is TRBV11-2, the J call TRBJ2-7; unclear D gene. This CDR3 has 14 residues. V gave up 5 bases and J gave up 2 bases, with 13 bases separating them. Germline V gene sequence: CDR1 SGHAT, CDR2 FQNNGV. CDR3 sequence: CASSPSAGPYEQYF. The CDR3 coding sequence is TGTGCCAGCAGCCCCTCGGCAGGCCCCTACGAGCAGTACTTC.

The rearrangement joins TRBV11-2 to TRBJ2-7; TRBD1 matches at 7 bases. The CDR3 runs to 15 residues. In germline, CDR1 is SGHAT, CDR2 FQNNGV. The V and J ends lost 2 bases and 3 bases, in that order; junction bases with no gene match: 7. This CDR3 is CASSLNPAGGYEQYF. The DNA of the CDR3 is TGTGCCAGCAGCTTAAACCCGGCAGGGGGCTACGAGCAGTACTTC.

V and J are TRBV28 and TRBJ2-1, with D unresolved. CDR3 size: 12 residues. The ends were cut back, 3 bases at V and 6 bases at J, with 6 bases in the middle. CDR1 and CDR2 from the germline V gene are MDHEN and SYDVKM. The CDR3 here is CASSLSSNEQFF. As DNA, the CDR3 is TGTGCCAGCAGTTTGAGTAGCAATGAGCAGTTCTTC.

The chain recombines TRBV6-5 with TRBJ2-3; TRBD1 matches at 8 bases. Trimming took 4 bases from V and 4 from J; bases not matched to a gene: 7. This CDR3 contains 15 residues. Germline CDR1 is MNHEY and CDR2 is SVGAGI. The CDR3 nucleotides read TGTGCCAGCAGTTTCGGGACAGGCGGTTCAGATACGCAGTATTTT. Residues: CASSFGTGGSDTQYF.